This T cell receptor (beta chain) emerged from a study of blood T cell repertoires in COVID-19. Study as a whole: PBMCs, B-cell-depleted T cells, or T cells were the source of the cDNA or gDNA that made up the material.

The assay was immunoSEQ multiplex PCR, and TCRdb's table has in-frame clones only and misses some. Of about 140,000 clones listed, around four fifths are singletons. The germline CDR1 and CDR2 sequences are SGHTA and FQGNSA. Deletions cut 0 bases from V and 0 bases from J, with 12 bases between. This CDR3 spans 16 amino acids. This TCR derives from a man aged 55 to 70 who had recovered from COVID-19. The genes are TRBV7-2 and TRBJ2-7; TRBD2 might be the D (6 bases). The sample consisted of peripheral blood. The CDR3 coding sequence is TGTGCCAGCAGCTTAGCGCCTGGGGGGAACTCCTACGAGCAGTACTTC. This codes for CASSLAPGGNSYEQYF.